This T cell receptor (beta chain) was captured in a study of T cell responses to AZD1222 COVID-19 vaccine. Study-wide results and limits: At 160-218 and 743-854, vaccine-associated CD4 TCRs were dominant, and they spanned spike. It should be noted that donors were predominantly white British and more often female, and clonal diversity was possibly underestimated.

For this clone: What it binds is not known.

The CDR3 contains 14 residues. Germline CDR1 SGHTA, CDR2 FQGNSA. Trimming at V came to 4 bases and at J to 4 bases, leaving 5 bases not matched to a gene. Samples with a second dose at about 4 or about 12 weeks were pooled together. Clones were read by immunoSEQ multiplex PCR, and TCRdb kept only the in-frame ones, dropping some. The repertoire holds tens of thousands of clones, with about 88% as singletons. This chain uses TRBV7-2 with TRBJ1-1, with TRBD1 matching 8 bases. The origin of this receptor is an adult who received the AZD1222 COVID-19 vaccine. The specimen comprised peripheral blood, sampled 28 days after the second AZD1222 dose. CDR3: CASSSRTGSTEAFF. The CDR3 DNA is TGTGCCAGCAGCTCAAGGACAGGGAGCACTGAAGCTTTCTTT.